The source of this TCR beta chain is a study of siplizumab effects on memory and regulatory T cells. Sequencing of each sample assayed around 10^5 TCR templates. Clones were sequenced by immunoSEQ multiplex PCR, and TCRdb holds only the in-frame ones, with some missing. The sample has about 100,000 clones, 91% seen once. As for this clone: Antigen: not known.

This CDR3 is 17 amino acids long. The germline V gene has CDR1 SGHNT and CDR2 YYREEE (reference sequence). V lost 4 bases and J lost 2, with 20 bases in between. Study findings and constraints: The Treg-derived share of mappable alloreactive CD4+ clones averaged about 68% with siplizumab and roughly 28% in controls. Among alloreactive clones, only a minor fraction mapped to unstimulated subsets.

The receptor was isolated from a human donor in good health. Sequencing input: CD4+ T cells sorted from blood. The V call is TRBV5-4, the J call TRBJ2-3; D not resolved. This CDR3 reads CASSPGKGNQYTDTQYF. In nucleotides, the CDR3 is TGTGCCAGCAGCCCTGGAAAAGGAAATCAGTACACAGATACGCAGTATTTT.